The 27 T cell receptor beta chains below all came from one sample that was sequenced in a study of blood T cell repertoires in COVID-19. Profiled with immunoSEQ multiplex PCR; TCRdb holds only in-frame clones, not every one. Here the sample spans about 100,000 clones, about 85% being singletons. The sequenced sample was peripheral blood. The source is a woman between 65 and 79 years old with active or convalescent COVID-19.

The chain uses TRBV25-1 and TRBJ2-7, with D maybe TRBD1 (6 bases). Trimming pared 3 bases from V and 4 bases from J, leaving 16 bases between. This CDR3 contains 15 residues. The V gene's germline CDR1 is MGHDK and CDR2 SYGVNS. CDR3 DNA sequence: TGTGCCAGCAGTGACTCCCGGGACATATCTTACGAGCAGTACTTC. Amino acid sequence: CASSDSRDISYEQYF.

The sample holds one count of this clone. The chain combines TRBV5-1 with TRBJ2-2; 13 bases are a match to TRBD2. Germline V gene lookup returns CDR1 SGHRS and CDR2 YFSETQ. CDR3 size: 18 residues. The trim removed 2 bases at V and 4 bases at J, leaving 8 bases unmatched. The chain's CDR3 is CASSLGTSGASGTGELFF. In DNA form, the CDR3 reads TGCGCCAGCAGCTTAGGGACTAGCGGGGCCTCGGGCACCGGGGAGCTGTTTTTT. Together with reference TRBV5-1 and TRBJ2-2, the CDR3 gives the full variable domain: KAGVTQTPRYLIKTRGQQVTLSCSPISGHRSVSWYQQTPGQGLQFLFEYFSETQRNKGNFPGRFSGRQFSNSRSEMNVSTLELGDSALYLCASSLGTSGASGTGELFFGEGSRLTVL.

This clone turned up a few times. The V and J genes are TRBV7-9 and TRBJ1-2, with 8 bases matching TRBD1. Trimming cost V 4 bases and J 4 bases; bases outside gene matches: 17. This CDR3 has 18 residues. Germline V gene sequence: CDR1 SEHNR, CDR2 FQNEAQ (reference sequence). The CDR3 sequence is CASSSPGQAPTQSYGYTF. Written as DNA, the CDR3 is TGTGCCAGCAGCTCCCCGGGACAGGCCCCAACACAGTCCTATGGCTACACCTTC.

The chain joins TRBV18 to TRBJ2-7; tentatively, D is TRBD1 (6 bases). Germline CDR1 KGHSH, CDR2 LQKENI. The CDR3 extends over 12 amino acids. Trimming removed 1 base at V and 7 bases at J, with 8 bases between. The CDR3 DNA reads TGTGCCAGCTCACCACTGCAGGGGGAGCAGTACTTC. Amino acid sequence: CASSPLQGEQYF.

On this clone itself: The sample holds other DNA sequences that translate to the same CDR3. V gene TRBV30 combines with J gene TRBJ2-1, with TRBD2 matching over 8 bases. Germline V gene data show CDR1 as GTSNPN and CDR2 as SVGIG (reference sequence). The trim removed 0 bases at V and 0 bases at J, leaving 4 bases unmatched. The CDR3 runs 16 residues. This chain's CDR3 is CAWSVAGGASYNEQFF. The DNA of the CDR3 is TGTGCCTGGAGTGTGGCCGGGGGGGCCTCCTACAATGAGCAGTTCTTC.

The chain carries TRBV7-2 and TRBJ2-3; possibly TRBD1 for D (5 bases). The V and J ends lost 5 bases and 0 bases respectively, with 12 bases between them. The V gene's germline CDR1 is SGHTA and CDR2 FQGNSA. The CDR3 loop spans 15 amino acids. The CDR3 DNA reads TGTGCCAGCAGCCGGCGACAGCTCAGCACAGATACGCAGTATTTT. Its translation: CASSRRQLSTDTQYF.

V gene TRBV28 combines with J gene TRBJ1-1; unclear D gene. The CDR3 totals 14 residues. The V and J ends lost 0 bases and 3 bases respectively, with 8 bases between them. CDR1 and CDR2 (germline): MDHEN, SYDVKM. The CDR3 bases are TGTGCCAGCAGTTTATGGCATGCGGACACTGAAGCTTTCTTT. It yields the protein CASSLWHADTEAFF.

Only one count was recorded for this clone. The chain employs TRBV19 and TRBJ2-1; TRBD1 is a possible D gene (5 bases). Trimming took 5 bases from V and 4 from J, leaving 15 bases between them. CDR1 is LNHDA and CDR2 is SQIVND in the germline V gene (reference sequence). This CDR3 is built from 15 residues. The CDR3 reads CASSLQDTTYNEQFF. The CDR3 DNA reads as TGTGCCAGTAGTTTACAGGACACCACTTACAATGAGCAGTTCTTC.

The V call is TRBV7-6, the J call TRBJ2-2, with 14 bases lining up with TRBD2. V dropped 3 bases and J dropped 9; count of bases not matched to a gene: 12. CDR1 SGHVS and CDR2 FNYEAQ come from the germline V gene. The CDR3 consists of 18 residues. CDR3 region: CASSLGLAGAQTPRELFF. Written as DNA, the CDR3 is TGTGCCAGCAGCTTGGGACTAGCGGGAGCACAAACCCCCCGGGAGCTGTTTTTT. The full variable domain, with the rest looked up from reference TRBV7-6 and TRBJ2-2, is GAGVSQSPRYKVTKRGQDVALRCDPISGHVSLYWYRQALGQGPEFLTYFNYEAQQDKSGLPNDRFSAERPEGSISTLTIQRTEQRDSAMYRCASSLGLAGAQTPRELFFGEGSRLTVL.

V gene TRBV6-2 or TRBV6-3 combines with J gene TRBJ2-5, with a tentative D call TRBD1 (5 bases). Germline V gene sequence: CDR1 MNHEY, CDR2 SVGEGT. V was pared by 0 bases and J by 1 base, with 6 bases between. This CDR3 has 14 amino acids. In DNA, the CDR3 is TGTGCCAGCAGTTACTCGGGGCCCCAAGAGACCCAGTACTTC. Its translation: CASSYSGPQETQYF.

The rearrangement links TRBV11-3 to TRBJ1-1; D call uncertain. V lost 5 bases and J lost 1, with 8 bases in between. In germline, CDR1 is SGHNT, CDR2 YENEEA. This CDR3 spans 13 amino acids. Here the CDR3 reads CASSPSPNTEAFF. The CDR3 coding sequence is TGTGCCAGCAGCCCGAGCCCGAACACTGAAGCTTTCTTT.

V usage is TRBV7-6 and J usage is TRBJ2-3, with TRBD2 matching over 9 bases. Germline lookup yields CDR1 SGHVS and CDR2 FNYEAQ. There are 16 residues in the CDR3. The V gene end was trimmed by 1 base and the J gene end by 5 bases; junction bases not matched to a gene: 7. The CDR3 region is CASSLEAGGLGDTQYF. The CDR3 DNA follows: TGTGCCAGCAGCTTAGAGGCGGGGGGGCTTGGAGATACGCAGTATTTT.

This clone was seen a single time. V gene TRBV30 combines with J gene TRBJ2-5; D might be TRBD2 (6 bases). Per germline, CDR1 GTSNPN and CDR2 SVGIG (reference sequence). The CDR3 spans 12 residues. Trimming cost V 4 bases and J 5 bases, with 11 bases left between them. CDR3 residues: CAWKVAGETQYF. DNA of the CDR3: TGTGCCTGGAAAGTGGCGGGGGAGACCCAGTACTTC.

This chain uses TRBV29-1 with TRBJ1-1; weak D call: TRBD1 (6 bases). Germline V gene lookup returns CDR1 SQVTM and CDR2 ANQGSEA. The V end was cut by 7 bases, the J end by 1 base, with 16 bases between. The CDR3 extends over 14 amino acids. This CDR3 reads CSANLGGGNTEAFF. CDR3 nucleotide sequence: TGCAGCGCTAACTTAGGGGGGGGGAACACTGAAGCTTTCTTT.

The genes are TRBV4-3 and TRBJ1-6, with no clear D. CDR1 and CDR2 (germline): LGHNA, YSLEER. This CDR3 region has 15 residues. V was trimmed by 0 bases and J by 7 bases, leaving 10 bases between them. The CDR3 region is CASSQDHAGNSPLHF. The CDR3 coding sequence is TGCGCCAGCAGCCAAGATCATGCAGGAAATTCACCCCTCCACTTT.

As regards this clone: At one end, the junction sequence differs from germline, possibly due to a read error. V is TRBV30 and J is TRBJ1-4; TRBD1 matches 7 bases. The length of the CDR3 is 13 residues. Per germline, CDR1 GTSNPN and CDR2 SVGIG (reference sequence). DNA of the CDR3: TGTGCCTGCAATACAGGGGCTAAGGAAAAACTGTTTTTT. Its translation is CACNTGAKEKLFF.

The chain uses TRBV7-2 and TRBJ1-5; 9 bases are shared with TRBD1. V was clipped by 4 bases and J by 5 bases; unmatched bases: 6. The CDR3 spans 15 residues. Germline CDR1 SGHTA, CDR2 FQGNSA. The CDR3 coding sequence is TGTGCCAGCAGCTCCGGGGGACAGGGCTATCAGCCCCAGCATTTT. It specifies CASSSGGQGYQPQHF.

The V gene is TRBV6-1, the J gene TRBJ1-2; no firm D call. The CDR3 totals 16 residues. Between the trimmed V and J ends, which lost 2 bases and 5 bases, there was a span of 18 bases. Germline V gene lookup returns CDR1 MNHNS and CDR2 SASEGT. The CDR3: CASSELPGIPTYGYTF. The CDR3 nucleotides read TGTGCCAGCAGTGAATTACCCGGAATTCCGACATATGGCTACACCTTC.

The V and J genes are TRBV5-4 and TRBJ2-2, with TRBD2 matching 8 bases. V gave up 2 bases and J gave up 2 bases; unmatched junction bases: 2. Germline V gene data show CDR1 as SGHNT and CDR2 as YYREEE (reference sequence). There are 15 residues in the CDR3. The CDR3 DNA is TGTGCCAGCAGCTTCGGGGGGGGAAACACCGGGGAGCTGTTTTTT. This encodes CASSFGGGNTGELFF.

The CDR3 sequence: CASSPHSNQPQHF. CDR3 coding DNA: TGTGCCAGCAGCCCACATAGCAATCAGCCCCAGCATTTT. The chain recombines TRBV11-2 with TRBJ1-5; D unclear. The V end was cut by 5 bases, the J end by 0 bases, with 5 bases between. Looked up from germline, CDR1 is SGHAT and CDR2 is FQNNGV. The CDR3 sequence is 13 residues long.

The chain joins TRBV28 to TRBJ2-6; the match to TRBD2 covers 10 bases. The junction had 9 bases not matched to a gene; V was cut back by 4 bases and J by 0 bases. The CDR3 has 19 amino acids. Germline CDR1 reads MDHEN; CDR2 reads SYDVKM. The DNA of the CDR3 is TGTGCCAGCAGTTCTCCGGGACTAGCGACAAGCTCTGGGGCCAACGTCCTGACTTTC. Its protein is CASSSPGLATSSGANVLTF.

The chain combines TRBV30 with TRBJ1-5; TRBD1 agrees at 7 bases. The CDR3 is 14 residues long. Germline values: CDR1 GTSNPN, CDR2 SVGIG (reference sequence). Trimming at V came to 0 bases and at J to 3 bases, leaving 2 bases not matched to a gene. CDR3 in DNA: TGTGCCTGGAGTGTACAGGGGTCCAATCAGCCCCAGCATTTT. Protein product: CAWSVQGSNQPQHF.

The chain has TRBV6-1 and TRBJ2-1; maybe TRBD2 (6 bases). CDR1 MNHNS and CDR2 SASEGT come from the germline V gene. CDR3 length: 16 amino acids. The V and J ends lost 2 bases and 0 bases respectively, with 11 bases between them. DNA for the CDR3: TGTGCCAGCAGTGAACGGGGGTACCGCTCCTACAATGAGCAGTTCTTC. Encoded protein: CASSERGYRSYNEQFF.

The V gene is TRBV7-2, the J gene TRBJ2-3, with a possible D match to TRBD2 (6 bases). V was clipped by 6 bases and J by 4 bases, with 17 bases between them. Germline CDR1 and CDR2: SGHTA and FQGNSA. This CDR3 contains 15 residues. The CDR3 nucleotides are TGTGCCAGCAGGCCCCCGGGGACTTTCGCAGATACGCAGTATTTT. It encodes CASRPPGTFADTQYF.

The genes are TRBV23-1 and TRBJ2-7, with TRBD1 as a possible D gene (5 bases). TRBV23-1 is marked as an open reading frame, function uncertain. Trimming took 3 bases from V and 5 from J, leaving 11 bases between them. The CDR3 extends over 13 amino acids. DNA of the CDR3: TGCGCCAGCAGTCATGTGGCAGGGCACGAGCAGTACTTC. This codes for CASSHVAGHEQYF.

This clone has just a few counts. The chain recombines TRBV27 with TRBJ1-1; 7 bases fit TRBD1. V shed 5 bases and J 0 bases; nucleotides not matched to a gene: 6. Germline V gene sequence: CDR1 MNHEY, CDR2 SMNVEV (reference sequence). The CDR3 loop spans 15 amino acids. In nucleotides, the CDR3 is TGTGCCAGCAGTCCAAAACAGGGGATGAACACTGAAGCTTTCTTT. Translation: CASSPKQGMNTEAFF.

The sample holds one count of this clone. The chain uses TRBV5-4 and TRBJ2-7, with 7 bases matching TRBD2. The germline V gene has CDR1 SGHNT and CDR2 YYREEE (reference sequence). The V gene end was trimmed by 4 bases and the J gene end by 5 bases; junction bases not matched to a gene: 9. The CDR3 extends over 14 amino acids. The CDR3 DNA reads as TGTGCCAGCAGCGGCGGACTAGGAATTCACGAGCAGTACTTC. Translated, it gives CASSGGLGIHEQYF.